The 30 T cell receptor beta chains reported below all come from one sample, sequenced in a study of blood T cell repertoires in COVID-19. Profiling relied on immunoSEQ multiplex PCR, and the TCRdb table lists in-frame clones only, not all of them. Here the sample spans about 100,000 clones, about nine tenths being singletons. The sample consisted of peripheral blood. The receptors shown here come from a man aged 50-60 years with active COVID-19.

CDR3 DNA: TGTGCCAGCAGCTCTATATGGCGGCCTAATGAAAAACTGTTTTTT. Its translation is CASSSIWRPNEKLFF. The chain employs TRBV7-7 and TRBJ1-4; D uncertain. V was cut by 4 bases and J by 3 bases, with 12 bases left in between. The CDR3 runs 15 residues. From germline, CDR1 is SSHAT and CDR2 FNYEAQ (reference sequence).

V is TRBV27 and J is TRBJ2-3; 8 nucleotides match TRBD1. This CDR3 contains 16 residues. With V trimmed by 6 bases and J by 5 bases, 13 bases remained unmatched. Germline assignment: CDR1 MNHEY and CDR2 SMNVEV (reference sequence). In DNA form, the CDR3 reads TGTGCCAGCAGCCCTTACACAGGGGGACGGCAAGATACGCAGTATTTT. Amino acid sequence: CASSPYTGGRQDTQYF.

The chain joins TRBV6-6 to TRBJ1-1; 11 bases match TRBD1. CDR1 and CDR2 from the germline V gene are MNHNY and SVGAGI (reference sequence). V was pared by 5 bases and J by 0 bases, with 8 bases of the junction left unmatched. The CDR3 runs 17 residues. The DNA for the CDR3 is TGTGCCAGCAGTAGATCCGGGACAGGGGGGATGAACACTGAAGCTTTCTTT. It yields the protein CASSRSGTGGMNTEAFF.

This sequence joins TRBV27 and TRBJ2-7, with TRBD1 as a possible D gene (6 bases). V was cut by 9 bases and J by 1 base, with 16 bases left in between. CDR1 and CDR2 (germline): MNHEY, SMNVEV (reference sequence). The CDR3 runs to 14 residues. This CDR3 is CASQLKDRSYEQYV. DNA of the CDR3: TGTGCCAGTCAACTTAAGGACAGATCCTACGAGCAGTACGTC.

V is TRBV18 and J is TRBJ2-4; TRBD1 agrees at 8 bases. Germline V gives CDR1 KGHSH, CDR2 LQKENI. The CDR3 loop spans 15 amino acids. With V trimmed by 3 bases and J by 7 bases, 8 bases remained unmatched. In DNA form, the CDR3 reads TGTGCCAGCTCACCTCGAACAGGGGGGAAGAACATTCAGTACTTC. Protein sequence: CASSPRTGGKNIQYF.

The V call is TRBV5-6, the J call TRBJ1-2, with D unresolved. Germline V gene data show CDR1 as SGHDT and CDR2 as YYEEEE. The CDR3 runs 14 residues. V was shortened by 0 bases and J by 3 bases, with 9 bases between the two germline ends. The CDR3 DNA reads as TGTGCCAGCAGCTTGGAGCGGCGTTACTATGGCTACACCTTC. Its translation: CASSLERRYYGYTF.

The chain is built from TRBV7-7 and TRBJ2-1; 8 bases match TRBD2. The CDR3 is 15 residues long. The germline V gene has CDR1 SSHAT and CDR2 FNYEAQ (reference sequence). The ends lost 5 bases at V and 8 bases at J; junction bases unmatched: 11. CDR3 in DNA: TGTGCCAGCAGCCAGGGACTAGGGGAGACATATGAGCAGTTCTTC. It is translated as CASSQGLGETYEQFF.

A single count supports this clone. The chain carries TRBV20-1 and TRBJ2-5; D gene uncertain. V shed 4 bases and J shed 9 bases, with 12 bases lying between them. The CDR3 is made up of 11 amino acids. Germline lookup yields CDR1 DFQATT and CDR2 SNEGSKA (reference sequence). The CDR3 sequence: CSANLGTPQYF. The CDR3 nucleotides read TGCAGTGCTAATCTTGGTACTCCCCAGTACTTC.

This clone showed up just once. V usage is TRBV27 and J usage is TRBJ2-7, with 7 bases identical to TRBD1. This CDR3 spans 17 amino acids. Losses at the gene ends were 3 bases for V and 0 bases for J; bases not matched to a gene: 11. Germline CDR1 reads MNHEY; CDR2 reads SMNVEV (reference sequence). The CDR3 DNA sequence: TGTGCCAGCAGTTTGTTTAATGGAAAGGGGGCCTCCTACGAGCAGTACTTC. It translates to CASSLFNGKGASYEQYF.

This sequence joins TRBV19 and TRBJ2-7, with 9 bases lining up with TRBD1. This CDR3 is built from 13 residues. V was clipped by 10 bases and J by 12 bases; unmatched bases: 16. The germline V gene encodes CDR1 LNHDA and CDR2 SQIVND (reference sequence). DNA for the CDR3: TGTGCCACCAAGAATCCGGGACAGGGACGTATGTACGTC. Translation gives CATKNPGQGRMYV.

The CDR3 loop reads CASSSGTGADEQFF. CDR3 in DNA: TGTGCCAGCAGTTCCGGGACAGGGGCTGATGAGCAGTTCTTC. V gene TRBV11-3 combines with J gene TRBJ2-1, with 10 bases aligning to TRBD1. Germline trimming cut 6 bases from V and 8 bases from J; bases unmatched to any gene: 7. Germline V gene data show CDR1 as SGHNT and CDR2 as YENEEA. The CDR3 runs to 14 residues.

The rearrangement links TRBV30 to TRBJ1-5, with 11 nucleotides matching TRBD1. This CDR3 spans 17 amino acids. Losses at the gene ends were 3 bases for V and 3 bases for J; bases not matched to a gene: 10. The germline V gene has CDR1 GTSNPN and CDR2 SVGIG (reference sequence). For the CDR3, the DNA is TGTGCCTGGAGCCCTAGGACAGGGGGCACCTACAATCAGCCCCAGCATTTT. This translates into CAWSPRTGGTYNQPQHF.

The CDR3 loop is CASSQRVQGATDTQYF. CDR3 nucleotides: TGCGCCAGCAGCCAACGAGTTCAGGGGGCTACAGATACGCAGTATTTT. V usage is TRBV4-1 and J usage is TRBJ2-3; TRBD1 matches 8 bases. The CDR3 has 16 residues. The V gene's germline CDR1 is MGHRA and CDR2 YSYEKL. V trimming: 2 bases; J trimming: 3 bases; junction bases outside the gene matches: 7.

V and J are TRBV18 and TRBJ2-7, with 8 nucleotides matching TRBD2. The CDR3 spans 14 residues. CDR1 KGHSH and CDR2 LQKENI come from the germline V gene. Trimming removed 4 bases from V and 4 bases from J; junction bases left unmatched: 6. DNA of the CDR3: TGTGCCAGCTCACGCGGGGGGCAGACGTACGAGCAGTACTTC. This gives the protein CASSRGGQTYEQYF.

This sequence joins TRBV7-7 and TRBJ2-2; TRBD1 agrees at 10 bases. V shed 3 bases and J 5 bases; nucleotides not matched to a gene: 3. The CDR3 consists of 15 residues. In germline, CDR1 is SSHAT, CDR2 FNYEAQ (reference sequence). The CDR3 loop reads CASSLGTGATGELFF. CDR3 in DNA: TGTGCCAGCAGCTTGGGGACAGGGGCTACCGGGGAGCTGTTTTTT.

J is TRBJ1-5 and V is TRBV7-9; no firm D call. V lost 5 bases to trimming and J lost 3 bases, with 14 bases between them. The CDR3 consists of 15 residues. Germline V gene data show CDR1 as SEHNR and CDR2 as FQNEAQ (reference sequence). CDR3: CASSAMGGLNQPQHF. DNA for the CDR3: TGTGCCAGCAGCGCAATGGGCGGGCTCAATCAGCCCCAGCATTTT.

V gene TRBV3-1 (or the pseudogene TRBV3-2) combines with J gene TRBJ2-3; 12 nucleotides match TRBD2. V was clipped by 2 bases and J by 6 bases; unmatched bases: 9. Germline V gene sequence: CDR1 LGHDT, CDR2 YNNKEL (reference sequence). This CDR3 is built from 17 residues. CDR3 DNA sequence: TGTGCCAGCAGCCAATTCCCCAGGACTAGCGGGGAGGATACGCAGTATTTT. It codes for CASSQFPRTSGEDTQYF.

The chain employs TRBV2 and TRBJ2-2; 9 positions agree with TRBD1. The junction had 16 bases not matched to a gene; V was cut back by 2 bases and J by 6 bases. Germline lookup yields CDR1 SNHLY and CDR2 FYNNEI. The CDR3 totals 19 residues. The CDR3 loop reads CASSERDRVFSLGSGELFF. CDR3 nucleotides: TGTGCCAGCAGTGAACGGGACAGGGTTTTTAGTTTAGGTTCCGGGGAGCTGTTTTTT.

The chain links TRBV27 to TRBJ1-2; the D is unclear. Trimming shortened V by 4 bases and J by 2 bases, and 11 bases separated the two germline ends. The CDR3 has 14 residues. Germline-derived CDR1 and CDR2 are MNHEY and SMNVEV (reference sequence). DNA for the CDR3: TGTGCCAGCAGTTCGATTAGTGCCAACTATGGCTACACCTTC. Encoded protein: CASSSISANYGYTF.

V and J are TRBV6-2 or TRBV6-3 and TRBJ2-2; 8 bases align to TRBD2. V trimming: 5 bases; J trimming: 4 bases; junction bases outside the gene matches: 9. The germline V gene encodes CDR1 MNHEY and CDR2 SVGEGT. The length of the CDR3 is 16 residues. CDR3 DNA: TGTGCCAGCAGTGCCTCTAGCGGGTTTGCCACCGGGGAGCTGTTTTTT. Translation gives CASSASSGFATGELFF.

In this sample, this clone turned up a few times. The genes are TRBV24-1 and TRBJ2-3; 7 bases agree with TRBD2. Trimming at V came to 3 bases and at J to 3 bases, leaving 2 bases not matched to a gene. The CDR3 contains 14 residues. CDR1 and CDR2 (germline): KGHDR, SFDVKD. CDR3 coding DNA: TGTGCCACCAGTGATAGAGCGGGGACAGATACGCAGTATTTT. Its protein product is CATSDRAGTDTQYF.

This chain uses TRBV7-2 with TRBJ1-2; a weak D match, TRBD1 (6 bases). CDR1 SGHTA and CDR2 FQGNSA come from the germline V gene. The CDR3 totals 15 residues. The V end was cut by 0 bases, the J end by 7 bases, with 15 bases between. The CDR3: CASSLARTQGLGYTF. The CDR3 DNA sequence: TGTGCCAGCAGCTTAGCCCGAACCCAGGGGCTTGGCTACACCTTC.

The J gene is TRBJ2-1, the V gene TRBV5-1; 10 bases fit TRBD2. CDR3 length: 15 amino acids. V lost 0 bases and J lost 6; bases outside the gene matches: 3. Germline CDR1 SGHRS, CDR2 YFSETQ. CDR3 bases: TGCGCCAGCAGCTTGGGTCCTAGCGGGAGCAATGAGCAGTTCTTC. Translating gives CASSLGPSGSNEQFF.

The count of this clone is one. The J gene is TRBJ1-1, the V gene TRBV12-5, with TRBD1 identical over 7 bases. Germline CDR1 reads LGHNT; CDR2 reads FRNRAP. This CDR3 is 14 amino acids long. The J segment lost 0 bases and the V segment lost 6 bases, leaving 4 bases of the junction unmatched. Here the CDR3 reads CASGPGQVNTEAFF. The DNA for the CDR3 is TGTGCTAGTGGCCCTGGACAGGTGAACACTGAAGCTTTCTTT.

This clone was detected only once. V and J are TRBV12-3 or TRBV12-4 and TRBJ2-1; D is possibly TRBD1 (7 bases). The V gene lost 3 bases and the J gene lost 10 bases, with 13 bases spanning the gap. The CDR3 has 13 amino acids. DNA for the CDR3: TGTGCCAGCAGTTTTTTGCGGGACAGCGAGCAGTTCTTC. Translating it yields CASSFLRDSEQFF.

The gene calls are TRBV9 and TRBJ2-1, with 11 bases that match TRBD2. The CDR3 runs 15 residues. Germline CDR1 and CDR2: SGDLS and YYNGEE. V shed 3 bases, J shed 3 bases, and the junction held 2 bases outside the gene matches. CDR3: CASSGGLADYNEQFF. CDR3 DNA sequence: TGTGCCAGCAGCGGGGGACTAGCGGACTACAATGAGCAGTTCTTC. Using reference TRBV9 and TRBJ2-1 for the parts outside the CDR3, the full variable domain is DSGVTQTPKHLITATGQRVTLRCSPRSGDLSVYWYQQSLDQGLQFLIQYYNGEERAKGNILERFSAQQFPDLHSELNLSSLELGDSALYFCASSGGLADYNEQFFGPGTRLTVL.

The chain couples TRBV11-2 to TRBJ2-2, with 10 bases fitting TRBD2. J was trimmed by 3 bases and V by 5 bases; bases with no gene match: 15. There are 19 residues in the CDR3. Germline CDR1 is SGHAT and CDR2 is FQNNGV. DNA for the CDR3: TGTGCCAGCAGCGTACGGAGAAAAACTAGCGGGGCGGACACCGGGGAGCTGTTTTTT. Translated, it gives CASSVRRKTSGADTGELFF.

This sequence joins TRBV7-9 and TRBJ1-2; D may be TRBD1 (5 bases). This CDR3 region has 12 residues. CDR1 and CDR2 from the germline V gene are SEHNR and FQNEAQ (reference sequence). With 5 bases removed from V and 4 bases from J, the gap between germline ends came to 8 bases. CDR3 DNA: TGTGCCAGCAGCCCAGGGTCCTATGGCTACACCTTC. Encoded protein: CASSPGSYGYTF. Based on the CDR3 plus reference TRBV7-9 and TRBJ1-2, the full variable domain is DTGVSQNPRHKITKRGQNVTFRCDPISEHNRLYWYRQTLGQGPEFLTYFQNEAQLEKSRLLSDRFSAERPKGSFSTLEIQRTEQGDSAMYLCASSPGSYGYTFGSGTRLTVV.

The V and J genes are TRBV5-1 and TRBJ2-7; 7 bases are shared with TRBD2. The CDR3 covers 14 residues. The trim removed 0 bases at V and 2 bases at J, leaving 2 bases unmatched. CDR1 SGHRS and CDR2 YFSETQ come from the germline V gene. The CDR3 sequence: CASSLAGGPYEQYF. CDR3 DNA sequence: TGCGCCAGCAGCTTGGCGGGGGGTCCCTACGAGCAGTACTTC.

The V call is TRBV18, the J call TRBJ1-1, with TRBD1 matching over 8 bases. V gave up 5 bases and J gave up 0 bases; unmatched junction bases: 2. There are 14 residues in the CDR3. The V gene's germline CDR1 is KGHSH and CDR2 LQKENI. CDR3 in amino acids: CASSSQGVNTEAFF. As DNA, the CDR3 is TGTGCCAGCTCATCACAGGGGGTGAACACTGAAGCTTTCTTT.